This T cell receptor (beta chain) was sequenced for a study of cytomegalovirus exposure and HLA in healthy donors. The study ran its PCR with 60 Vbeta and 13 Jbeta primers. The method was immunoSEQ multiplex PCR; TCRdb's version includes in-frame clones alone and lacks a portion of them. The sample has 150,000 to 200,000 clones; about four fifths are singletons. Among the donors, all were healthy bone marrow donors. With respect to this clone: What it binds is not known.

General study findings and limits: Another analysis was done later, and it associated around 15,000 TCR beta sequences with HLA alleles at 0.05 false discovery rate. Researchers counted 150 to 200 TCR beta chains as cytomegalovirus-associated.

The J segment lost 3 bases and the V segment lost 1 base, leaving 4 bases of the junction unmatched. The germline CDR1 and CDR2 sequences are MGHDK and SYGVNS. This CDR3 region has 16 residues. The receptor was isolated from a male donor in good health and CMV-seropositive. The sequencing input was PBMCs. The chain employs TRBV25-1 and TRBJ2-7, with TRBD1 matching over 12 bases. In DNA, the CDR3 is TGTGCCAGCAGTGAATCGGGACAGGGGGCCTACTACGAGCAGTACTTC. This translates into CASSESGQGAYYEQYF.